This TCR beta chain was captured in a study of cytomegalovirus exposure and HLA in healthy donors. PCR used 60 Vbeta primers and 13 Jbeta primers. The method was immunoSEQ multiplex PCR; TCRdb's version includes in-frame clones alone and lacks a portion of them. The sample includes fewer than 200,000 clones, 75% to 85% of them seen just once. The germline V and J ends were trimmed by 4 bases and 9 bases, with 13 bases remaining between them. The CDR3 is 13 amino acids. Germline V gene data show CDR1 as SEHNR and CDR2 as FQNEAQ (reference sequence). Notes on the study in general: TCR sequences were mostly rare, though some public TCRs occurred in many donors. The study labeled roughly 160 TCR beta chains cytomegalovirus-associated.

In regard to this clone: Antigen unknown.

The rearrangement links TRBV7-9 to TRBJ2-1; TRBD2 might be the D (6 bases). Source material: PBMCs. This TCR was recovered from a boy aged 5-17 years in good health and CMV-seronegative. Here the CDR3 DNA reads TGTGCCAGCAGCTCCCTCGGGGGACTTGAGCAGTTCTTC. This sequence encodes CASSSLGGLEQFF.